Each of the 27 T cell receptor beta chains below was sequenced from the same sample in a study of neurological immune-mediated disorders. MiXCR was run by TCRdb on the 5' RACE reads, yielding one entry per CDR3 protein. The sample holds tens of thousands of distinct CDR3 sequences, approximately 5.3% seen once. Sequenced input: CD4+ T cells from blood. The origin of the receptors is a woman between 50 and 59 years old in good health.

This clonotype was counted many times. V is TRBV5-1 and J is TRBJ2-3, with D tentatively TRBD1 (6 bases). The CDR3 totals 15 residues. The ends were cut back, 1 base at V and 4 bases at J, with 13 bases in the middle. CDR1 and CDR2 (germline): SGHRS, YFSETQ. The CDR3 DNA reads TGCGCCAGCAGCTTGTCAGGGGTCATCTCAGATACGCAGTATTTT. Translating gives CASSLSGVISDTQYF.

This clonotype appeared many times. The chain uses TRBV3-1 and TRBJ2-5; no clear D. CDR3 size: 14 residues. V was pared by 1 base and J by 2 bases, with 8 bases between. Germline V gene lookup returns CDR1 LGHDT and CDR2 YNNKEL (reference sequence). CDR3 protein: CASSQGNSQETQYF. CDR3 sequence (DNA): TGTGCCAGCAGCCAAGGTAACAGTCAAGAGACCCAGTACTTC.

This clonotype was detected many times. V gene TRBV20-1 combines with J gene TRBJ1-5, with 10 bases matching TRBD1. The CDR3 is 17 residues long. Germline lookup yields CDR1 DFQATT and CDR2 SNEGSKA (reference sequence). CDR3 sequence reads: CSAQPGQGMGGDQPQHF. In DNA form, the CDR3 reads TGCAGCGCCCAACCGGGACAGGGGATGGGGGGAGATCAGCCCCAGCATTTT.

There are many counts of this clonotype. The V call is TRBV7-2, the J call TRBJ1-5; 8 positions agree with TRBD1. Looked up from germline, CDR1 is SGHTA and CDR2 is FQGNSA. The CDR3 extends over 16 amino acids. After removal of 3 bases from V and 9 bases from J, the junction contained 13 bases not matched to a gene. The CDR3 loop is CASSFGTGRRGAPQHF. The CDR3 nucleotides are TGTGCCAGCAGCTTCGGGACAGGTCGACGGGGGGCGCCCCAGCATTTT.

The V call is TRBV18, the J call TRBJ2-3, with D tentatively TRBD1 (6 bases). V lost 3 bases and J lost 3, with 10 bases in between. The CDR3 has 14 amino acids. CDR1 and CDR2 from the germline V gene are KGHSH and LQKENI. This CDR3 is CASSPNRATDTQYF. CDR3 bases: TGTGCCAGCTCACCTAACAGGGCAACAGATACGCAGTATTTT.

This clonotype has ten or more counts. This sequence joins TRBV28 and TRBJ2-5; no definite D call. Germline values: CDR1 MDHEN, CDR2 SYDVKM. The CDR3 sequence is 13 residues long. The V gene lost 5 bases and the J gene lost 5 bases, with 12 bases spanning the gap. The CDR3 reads CASSPPGGETQYF. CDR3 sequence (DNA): TGTGCCAGCAGTCCTCCGGGTGGGGAGACCCAGTACTTC.

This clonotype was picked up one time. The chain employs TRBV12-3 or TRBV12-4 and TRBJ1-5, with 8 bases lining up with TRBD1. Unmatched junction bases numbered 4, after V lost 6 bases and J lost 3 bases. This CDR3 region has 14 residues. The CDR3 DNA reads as TGTGCCAGCAGCGAGACAGGGGACAATCAGCCCCAGCATTTT. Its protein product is CASSETGDNQPQHF.

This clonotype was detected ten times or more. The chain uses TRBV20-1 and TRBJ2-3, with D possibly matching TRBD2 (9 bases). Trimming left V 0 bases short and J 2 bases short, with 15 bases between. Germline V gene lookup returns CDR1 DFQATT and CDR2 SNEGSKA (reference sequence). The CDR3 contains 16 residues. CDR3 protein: CSARDLAGQATDTQYF. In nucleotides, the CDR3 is TGCAGTGCTAGAGATCTAGCGGGACAGGCCACAGATACGCAGTATTTT.

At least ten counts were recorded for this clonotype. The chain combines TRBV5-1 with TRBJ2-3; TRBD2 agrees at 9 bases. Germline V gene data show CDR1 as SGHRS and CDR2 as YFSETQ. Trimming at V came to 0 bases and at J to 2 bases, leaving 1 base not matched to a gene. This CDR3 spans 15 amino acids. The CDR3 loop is CASSLGGGDTDTQYF. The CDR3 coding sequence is TGCGCCAGCAGCTTGGGCGGGGGGGACACAGATACGCAGTATTTT. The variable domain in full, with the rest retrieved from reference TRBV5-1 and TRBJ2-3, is KAGVTQTPRYLIKTRGQQVTLSCSPISGHRSVSWYQQTPGQGLQFLFEYFSETQRNKGNFPGRFSGRQFSNSRSEMNVSTLELGDSALYLCASSLGGGDTDTQYFGPGTRLTVL.

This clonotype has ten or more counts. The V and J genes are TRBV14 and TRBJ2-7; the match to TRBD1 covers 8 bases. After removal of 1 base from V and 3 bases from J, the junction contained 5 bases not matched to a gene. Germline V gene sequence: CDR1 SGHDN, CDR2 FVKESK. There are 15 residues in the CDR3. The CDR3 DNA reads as TGTGCCAGCAGCCAAGCACGGGACAGGCACTACGAGCAGTACTTC. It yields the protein CASSQARDRHYEQYF. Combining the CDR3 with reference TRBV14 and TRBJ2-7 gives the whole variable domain EAGVTQFPSHSVIEKGQTVTLRCDPISGHDNLYWYRRVMGKEIKFLLHFVKESKQDESGMPNNRFLAERTGGTYSTLKVQPAELEDSGVYFCASSQARDRHYEQYFGPGTRLTVT.

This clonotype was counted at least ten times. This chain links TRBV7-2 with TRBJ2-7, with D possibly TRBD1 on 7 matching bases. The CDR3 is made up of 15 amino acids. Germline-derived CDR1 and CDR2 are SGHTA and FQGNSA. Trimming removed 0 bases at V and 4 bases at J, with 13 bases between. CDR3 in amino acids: CASSLAGGQNYEQYF. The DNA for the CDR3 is TGTGCCAGCAGCTTAGCGGGGGGACAGAATTACGAGCAGTACTTC.

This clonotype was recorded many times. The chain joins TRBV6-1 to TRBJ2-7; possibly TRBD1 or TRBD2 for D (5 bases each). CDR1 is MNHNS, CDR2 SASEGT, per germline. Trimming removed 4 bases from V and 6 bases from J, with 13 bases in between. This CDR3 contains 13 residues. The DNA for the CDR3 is TGTGCCAGCAGTGCCCGGGGCAGGAGCGAGCAGTACTTC. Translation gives CASSARGRSEQYF.

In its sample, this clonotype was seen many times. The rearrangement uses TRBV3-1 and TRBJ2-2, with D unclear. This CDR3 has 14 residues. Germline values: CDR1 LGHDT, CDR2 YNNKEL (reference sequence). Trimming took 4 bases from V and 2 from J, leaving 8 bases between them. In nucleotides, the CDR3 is TGTGCCAGCAGCCCGGTGGGCAACACCGGGGAGCTGTTTTTT. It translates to CASSPVGNTGELFF.

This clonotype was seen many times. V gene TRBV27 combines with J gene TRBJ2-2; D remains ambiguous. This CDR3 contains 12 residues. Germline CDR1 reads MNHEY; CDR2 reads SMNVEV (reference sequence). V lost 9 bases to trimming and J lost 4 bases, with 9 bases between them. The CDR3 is CASGRLTGELFF. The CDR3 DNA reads TGTGCCAGTGGCCGACTCACCGGGGAGCTGTTTTTT.

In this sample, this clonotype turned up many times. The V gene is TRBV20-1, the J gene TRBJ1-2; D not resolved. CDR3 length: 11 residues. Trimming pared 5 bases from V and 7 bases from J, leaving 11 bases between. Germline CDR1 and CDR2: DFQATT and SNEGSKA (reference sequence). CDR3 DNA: TGCAGTGCTGTCTTTGTCGGTGGCTACACCTTC. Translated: CSAVFVGGYTF.

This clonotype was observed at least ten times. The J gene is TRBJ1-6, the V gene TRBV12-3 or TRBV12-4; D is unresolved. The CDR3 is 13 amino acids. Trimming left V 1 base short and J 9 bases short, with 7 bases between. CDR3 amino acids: CASSLEGSSPLHF. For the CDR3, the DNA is TGTGCCAGCAGTTTAGAGGGTAGTTCACCCCTCCACTTT.

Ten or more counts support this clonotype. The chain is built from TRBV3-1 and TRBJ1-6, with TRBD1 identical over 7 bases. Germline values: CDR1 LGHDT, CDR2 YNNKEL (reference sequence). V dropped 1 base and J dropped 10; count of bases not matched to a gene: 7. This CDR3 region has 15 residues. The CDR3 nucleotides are TGTGCCAGCAGCCAAGGGCCCCAAGGGGGCTCACCCCTCCACTTT. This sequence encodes CASSQGPQGGSPLHF. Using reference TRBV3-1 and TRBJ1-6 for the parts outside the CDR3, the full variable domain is DTAVSQTPKYLVTQMGNDKSIKCEQNLGHDTMYWYKQDSKKFLKIMFSYNNKELIINETVPNRFSPKSPDKAHLNLHINSLELGDSAVYFCASSQGPQGGSPLHFGNGTRLTVT.

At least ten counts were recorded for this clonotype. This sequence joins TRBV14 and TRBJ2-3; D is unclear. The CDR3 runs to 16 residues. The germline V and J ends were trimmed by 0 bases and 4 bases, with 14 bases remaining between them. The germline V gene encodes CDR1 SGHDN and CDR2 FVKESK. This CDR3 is CASSQDLNKPADTQYF. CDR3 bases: TGTGCCAGCAGCCAAGATCTTAATAAGCCGGCAGATACGCAGTATTTT. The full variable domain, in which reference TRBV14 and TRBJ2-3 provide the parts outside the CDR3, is EAGVTQFPSHSVIEKGQTVTLRCDPISGHDNLYWYRRVMGKEIKFLLHFVKESKQDESGMPNNRFLAERTGGTYSTLKVQPAELEDSGVYFCASSQDLNKPADTQYFGPGTRLTVL.

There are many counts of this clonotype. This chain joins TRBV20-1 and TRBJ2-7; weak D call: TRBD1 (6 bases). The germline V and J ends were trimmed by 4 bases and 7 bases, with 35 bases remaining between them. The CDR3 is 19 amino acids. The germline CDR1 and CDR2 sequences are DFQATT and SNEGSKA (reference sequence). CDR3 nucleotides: TGCAGTGCTACGGCTAAGATTATTCTGTGGGGGCAGCCTGGGGGTGAGCAGTACTTC. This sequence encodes CSATAKIILWGQPGGEQYF.

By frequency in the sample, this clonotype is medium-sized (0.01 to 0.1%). The DNA for the CDR3 is TGTGCCATCAGTGAGGTCAATGGTCAGCCCCAGCATTTT. Its protein product is CAISEVNGQPQHF. This chain joins TRBV10-3 and TRBJ1-5; D unresolved. Germline loops: CDR1 ENHRY, CDR2 SYGVKD. The CDR3 runs 13 residues. V lost 2 bases and J lost 6, with 8 bases in between.

The CDR3 loop reads CATAGLKSTDTQYF. The CDR3 bases are TGTGCCACCGCCGGGCTGAAGAGCACAGATACGCAGTATTTT. The V and J genes are TRBV24-1 and TRBJ2-3; D not certain. The V and J ends lost 9 bases and 0 bases respectively, with 12 bases between them. CDR3 length: 14 amino acids. Germline V gene lookup returns CDR1 KGHDR and CDR2 SFDVKD.

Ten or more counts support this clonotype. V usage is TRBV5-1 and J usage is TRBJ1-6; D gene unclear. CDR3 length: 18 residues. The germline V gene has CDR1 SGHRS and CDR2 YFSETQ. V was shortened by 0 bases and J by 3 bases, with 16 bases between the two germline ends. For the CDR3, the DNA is TGCGCCAGCAGCTTGGAATCCACACCAGGTTTCTATAATTCACCCCTCCACTTT. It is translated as CASSLESTPGFYNSPLHF.

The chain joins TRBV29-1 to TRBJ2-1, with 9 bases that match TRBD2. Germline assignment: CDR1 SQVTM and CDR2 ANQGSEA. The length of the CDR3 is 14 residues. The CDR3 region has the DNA TGCAGTGCTAGGTTCAGCGGGGGGACTGGTGAGCAGTTCTTC. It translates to CSARFSGGTGEQFF.

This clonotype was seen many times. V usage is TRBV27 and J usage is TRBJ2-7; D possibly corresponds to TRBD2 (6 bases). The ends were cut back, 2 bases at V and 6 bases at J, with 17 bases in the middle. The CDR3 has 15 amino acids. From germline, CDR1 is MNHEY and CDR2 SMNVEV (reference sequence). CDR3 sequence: CASSLGSGSGGEQYF. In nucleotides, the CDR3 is TGTGCCAGCAGTTTAGGGTCAGGGTCCGGGGGCGAGCAGTACTTC.

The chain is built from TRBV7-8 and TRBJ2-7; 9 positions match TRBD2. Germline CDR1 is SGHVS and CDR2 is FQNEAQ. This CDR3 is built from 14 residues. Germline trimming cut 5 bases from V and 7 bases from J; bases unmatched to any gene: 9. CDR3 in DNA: TGTGCCAGCAGCCAAGCGGGAGGTGGGCGGGAGCAGTACTTC. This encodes CASSQAGGGREQYF.

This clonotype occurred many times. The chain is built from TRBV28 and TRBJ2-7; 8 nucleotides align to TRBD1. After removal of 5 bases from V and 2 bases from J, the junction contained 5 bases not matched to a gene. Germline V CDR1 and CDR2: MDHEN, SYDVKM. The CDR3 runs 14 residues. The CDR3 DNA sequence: TGTGCCAGCAGTCAACCGGGACAGGCCTACGAGCAGTACTTC. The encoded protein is CASSQPGQAYEQYF. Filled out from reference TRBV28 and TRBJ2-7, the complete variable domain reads DVKVTQSSRYLVKRTGEKVFLECVQDMDHENMFWYRQDPGLGLRLIYFSYDVKMKEKGDIPEGYSVSREKKERFSLILESASTNQTSMYLCASSQPGQAYEQYFGPGTRLTVT.

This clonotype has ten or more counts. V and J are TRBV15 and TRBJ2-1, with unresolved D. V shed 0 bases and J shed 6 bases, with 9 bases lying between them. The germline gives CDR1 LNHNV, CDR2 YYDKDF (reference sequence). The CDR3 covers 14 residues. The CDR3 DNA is TGTGCCACCAGCAGAGATCAGGCGTCCAATGAGCAGTTCTTC. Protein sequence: CATSRDQASNEQFF.